This is a list of T cell receptor beta chains from one sample in a study of shared clonotypes between healthy human individuals. This table comes from immunoSEQ multiplex PCR, and its TCRdb copy is limited to in-frame clones, with some not included. The sample includes about 680,000 clones, around 78% seen only once; the top ten take 1.5% to 2%. The source material was memory CD4+ T cells sorted from blood. The receptors shown here come from a woman in her twenties or thirties in good health. Each CDR3 is given with its conserved first and last residue. A D gene is named only where the DNA matches it firmly. Only part of the rows carry a size: once, few, many, or a class if the clone is expanded.

j_gene | v_gene | abundance | d_gene | CDR3aa | CDR3nt
TRBJ2-4 | TRBV5-1 | . | . | CASSLGSQNIQYF | TGCGCCAGCAGCTTAGGCAGTCAAAACATTCAGTACTTC
TRBJ2-6 | TRBV6-6 | once | . | CASSYTGWGANVLTF | TGTGCCAGCAGTTACACAGGGTGGGGGGCCAACGTCCTGACTTTC
TRBJ2-3 | TRBV12-5 | . | . | CASGLGSDTQYF | TGTGCTAGTGGTTTAGGATCGGATACGCAGTATTTT
TRBJ1-3 | TRBV28 | . | . | CASTQSGSGNTIYF | TGTGCCAGCACTCAGAGCGGCTCTGGAAACACCATATATTTT
TRBJ2-3 | TRBV5-1 | . | . | CASSLGGTGGGTDTQYF | TGCGCCAGCAGCTTGGGCGGGACTGGGGGCGGCACAGATACGCAGTATTTT
TRBJ2-7 | TRBV10-2 | . | TRBD2 | CASSFGGRAYEQYF | TGCGCCAGCAGTTTTGGAGGGAGGGCCTACGAGCAGTACTTC
TRBJ1-2 | TRBV9 | . | . | CASSGREGFSGGYTF | TGTGCCAGCAGCGGGCGGGAGGGGTTCTCGGGAGGCTACACCTTC
TRBJ2-5 | TRBV28 | . | . | CASSLAQGSRTQYF | TGTGCCAGCAGTTTGGCGCAGGGTAGCCGGACCCAGTACTTC
TRBJ2-7 | TRBV28 | once | . | CASSFRGLGGYEQYF | TGTGCCAGCAGTTTTAGAGGTCTGGGGGGTTACGAGCAGTACTTC
TRBJ1-5 | TRBV18 | . | . | CASSPKSDNQPQHF | TGTGCCAGCTCACCAAAGAGTGATAATCAGCCCCAGCATTTT
TRBJ1-5 | TRBV19 | . | . | CASSIQRDQPQHF | TGTGCCAGTAGTATCCAGCGAGATCAGCCCCAGCATTTT
TRBJ1-4 | TRBV6-5 | . | TRBD1 | CASSDRATNEKLFF | TGTGCCAGCAGTGACAGGGCAACTAATGAAAAACTGTTTTTT
TRBJ1-5 | TRBV6-6 | . | . | CASRSQGVSNQPQHF | TGTGCCAGCAGGTCACAGGGCGTGAGCAATCAGCCCCAGCATTTT
TRBJ2-3 | TRBV18 | . | . | CASSRTGSTDTQYF | TGTGCCAGCTCCCGAACAGGGAGCACAGATACGCAGTATTTT
TRBJ2-1 | TRBV7-9 | . | . | CASSPTTGRSSYNEQFF | TGTGCCAGCAGCCCAACGACTGGGCGTAGCTCCTACAATGAGCAGTTCTTC
TRBJ2-3 | TRBV10-1 | few | . | CASSFSTDTQYF | TGCGCCAGCTCGTTTAGCACAGATACGCAGTATTTT
TRBJ1-3 | TRBV6-6 | . | . | CASSYSGNTIYF | TGTGCCAGCAGTTATTCTGGAAACACCATATATTTT
TRBJ2-5 | TRBV29-1 | . | TRBD1 | CSVGQGQGWETQYF | TGCAGCGTTGGACAAGGACAGGGCTGGGAGACCCAGTACTTC
TRBJ1-5 | TRBV19 | . | TRBD1 | CASSVTGGNQPQHF | TGTGCCAGTAGTGTGACAGGGGGCAATCAGCCCCAGCATTTT
TRBJ2-5 | TRBV19 | . | TRBD1 | CASKTGDRETQYF | TGTGCCAGTAAAACAGGGGATCGAGAGACCCAGTACTTC
TRBJ1-4 | TRBV9 | . | . | CASSVGLEGEKLFF | TGTGCCAGCAGCGTAGGCTTGGAGGGTGAAAAACTGTTTTTT
TRBJ2-1 | TRBV5-1 | . | . | CASSPPTQTNEQFF | TGCGCCAGCAGTCCTCCTACTCAGACCAATGAGCAGTTCTTC
TRBJ2-1 | TRBV28 | . | TRBD1 | CASSRPRTGSDEQFF | TGTGCCAGCAGCCGACCCCGGACAGGGAGCGATGAGCAGTTCTTC
TRBJ2-4 | TRBV15 | . | . | CATSRDVGGSANIQYF | TGTGCCACCAGCAGAGATGTAGGGGGTTCCGCAAACATTCAGTACTTC
TRBJ2-2 | TRBV7-3 | . | TRBD1 | CASSPQGANTGELFF | TGTGCCAGCAGTCCACAGGGGGCGAACACCGGGGAGCTGTTTTTT
TRBJ2-7 | TRBV6-1 | . | . | CASSAPTRNPSYEQYF | TGTGCCAGCAGTGCCCCGACTAGGAACCCCTCCTACGAGCAGTACTTC
TRBJ2-1 | TRBV6-4 | . | TRBD2 | CASSVGGASSNEQFF | TGTGCCAGCAGCGTCGGGGGGGCCTCTAGCAATGAGCAGTTCTTC
TRBJ1-3 | TRBV11-2 | . | . | CASSLVDSSSGNTIYF | TGTGCCAGCAGCTTAGTTGACAGCTCCTCTGGAAACACCATATATTTT
TRBJ1-1 | TRBV19 | . | . | CASSVDNRISEAFF | TGTGCCAGTAGTGTGGACAATAGAATATCTGAAGCTTTCTTT
TRBJ1-5 | TRBV2 | . | TRBD1 | CASSGTGENQPQHF | TGTGCCAGCAGTGGGACAGGGGAAAATCAGCCCCAGCATTTT
TRBJ2-1 | TRBV7-8 | . | . | CASSFYPGPVSYNEQFF | TGTGCCAGCAGCTTTTATCCGGGACCCGTGTCCTACAATGAGCAGTTCTTC
TRBJ1-2 | TRBV21-1 | once | . | CASRSRDSRGYTF | TGTGCCAGCAGAAGCCGGGACAGTCGCGGCTACACCTTC
TRBJ1-5 | TRBV2 | . | . | CASSGSQGQPQHF | TGTGCCAGCAGTGGGTCTCAGGGTCAGCCCCAGCATTTT